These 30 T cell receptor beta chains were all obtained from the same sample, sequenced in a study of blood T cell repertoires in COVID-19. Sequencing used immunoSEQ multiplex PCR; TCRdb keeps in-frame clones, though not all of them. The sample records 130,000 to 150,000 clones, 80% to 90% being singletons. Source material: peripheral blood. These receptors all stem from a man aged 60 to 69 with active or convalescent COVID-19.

CDR3 protein: CASSPRQGREGYTF. CDR3 bases: TGTGCCAGCAGCCCGCGACAGGGAAGAGAGGGCTACACCTTC. The chain employs TRBV7-8 and TRBJ1-2; 7 bases match TRBD1. V was clipped by 5 bases and J by 8 bases; unmatched bases: 11. Germline V gene lookup returns CDR1 SGHVS and CDR2 FQNEAQ. The CDR3 is 14 residues long.

The chain's CDR3 is CASSLGQANTEAFF. For the CDR3, the DNA is TGTGCCAGCAGCCTGGGACAAGCGAACACTGAAGCTTTCTTT. The V call is TRBV11-2, the J call TRBJ1-1, with a weak D call TRBD1 (6 bases). Per germline, CDR1 SGHAT and CDR2 FQNNGV. Trimming took 5 bases from V and 1 from J, leaving 11 bases between them. The CDR3 consists of 14 residues. The whole variable domain, filled in from reference TRBV11-2 and TRBJ1-1, reads EAGVAQSPRYKIIEKRQSVAFWCNPISGHATLYWYQQILGQGPKLLIQFQNNGVVDDSQLPKDRFSAERLKGVDSTLKIQPAKLEDSAVYLCASSLGQANTEAFFGQGTRLTVV.

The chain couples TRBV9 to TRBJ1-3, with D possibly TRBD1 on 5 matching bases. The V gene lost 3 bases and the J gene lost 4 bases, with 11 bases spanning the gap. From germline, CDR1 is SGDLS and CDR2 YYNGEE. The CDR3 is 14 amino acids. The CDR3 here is CASSAAGLGNTIYF. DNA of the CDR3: TGTGCCAGCAGCGCCGCAGGGTTAGGAAACACCATATATTTT. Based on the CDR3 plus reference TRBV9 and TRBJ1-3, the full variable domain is DSGVTQTPKHLITATGQRVTLRCSPRSGDLSVYWYQQSLDQGLQFLIQYYNGEERAKGNILERFSAQQFPDLHSELNLSSLELGDSALYFCASSAAGLGNTIYFGEGSWLTVV.

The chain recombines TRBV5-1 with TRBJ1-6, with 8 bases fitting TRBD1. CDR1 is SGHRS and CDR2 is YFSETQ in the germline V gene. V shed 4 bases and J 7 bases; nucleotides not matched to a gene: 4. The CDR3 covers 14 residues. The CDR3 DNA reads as TGCGCCAGCAGCCCCGGACAGGGAAATTCACCCCTCCACTTT. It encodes CASSPGQGNSPLHF.

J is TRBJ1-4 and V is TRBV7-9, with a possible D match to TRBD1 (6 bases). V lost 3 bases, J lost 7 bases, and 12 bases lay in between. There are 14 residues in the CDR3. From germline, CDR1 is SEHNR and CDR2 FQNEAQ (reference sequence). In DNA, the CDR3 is TGTGCCAGCAGCTTCCGGACAGCCGCTGAAAAACTGTTTTTT. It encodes CASSFRTAAEKLFF. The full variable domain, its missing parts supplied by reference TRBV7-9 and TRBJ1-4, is DTGVSQNPRHKITKRGQNVTFRCDPISEHNRLYWYRQTLGQGPEFLTYFQNEAQLEKSRLLSDRFSAERPKGSFSTLEIQRTEQGDSAMYLCASSFRTAAEKLFFGSGTQLSVL.

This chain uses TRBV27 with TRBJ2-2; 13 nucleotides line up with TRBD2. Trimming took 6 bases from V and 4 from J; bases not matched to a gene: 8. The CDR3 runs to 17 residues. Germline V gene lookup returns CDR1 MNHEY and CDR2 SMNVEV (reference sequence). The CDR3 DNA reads TGTGCCAGCAGCAGCGGACTAGCGGGGGCTCGCACCGGGGAGCTGTTTTTT. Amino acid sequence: CASSSGLAGARTGELFF.

The DNA for the CDR3 is TGTGCCACCCGAATGGCCCAGGTGAATCAGCCCCAGCATTTT. Its protein product is CATRMAQVNQPQHF. This chain connects TRBV19 to TRBJ1-5, with unresolved D. CDR3 length: 14 residues. Trimming pared 10 bases from V and 4 bases from J, leaving 17 bases between. Germline-derived CDR1 and CDR2 are LNHDA and SQIVND (reference sequence).

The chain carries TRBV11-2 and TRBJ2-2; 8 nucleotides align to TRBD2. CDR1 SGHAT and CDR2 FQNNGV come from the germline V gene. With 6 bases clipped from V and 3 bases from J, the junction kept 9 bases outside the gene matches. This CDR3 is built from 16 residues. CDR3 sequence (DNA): TGTGCCAGCAGAAGGAGCGGGGGAAGGGACACCGGGGAGCTGTTTTTT. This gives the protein CASRRSGGRDTGELFF.

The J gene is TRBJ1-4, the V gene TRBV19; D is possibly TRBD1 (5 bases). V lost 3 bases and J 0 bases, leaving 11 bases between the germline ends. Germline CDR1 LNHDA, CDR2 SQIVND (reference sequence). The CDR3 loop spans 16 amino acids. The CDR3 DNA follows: TGTGCCAGTAGTATTCTGGGGGGTGCAACTAATGAAAAACTGTTTTTT. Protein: CASSILGGATNEKLFF.

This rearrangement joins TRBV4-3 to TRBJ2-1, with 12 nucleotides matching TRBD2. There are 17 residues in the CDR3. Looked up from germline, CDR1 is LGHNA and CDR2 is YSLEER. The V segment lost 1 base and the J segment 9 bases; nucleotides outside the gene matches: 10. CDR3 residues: CASSQGGGASGRAEQFF. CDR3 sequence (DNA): TGCGCCAGCAGCCAAGGAGGGGGGGCTAGCGGGAGGGCTGAGCAGTTCTTC.

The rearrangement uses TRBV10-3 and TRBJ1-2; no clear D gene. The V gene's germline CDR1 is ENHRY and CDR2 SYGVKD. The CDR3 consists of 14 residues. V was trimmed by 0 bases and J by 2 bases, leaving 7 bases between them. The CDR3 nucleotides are TGTGCCATCAGTGAGTCGTCAGTAAACTATGGCTACACCTTC. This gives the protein CAISESSVNYGYTF.

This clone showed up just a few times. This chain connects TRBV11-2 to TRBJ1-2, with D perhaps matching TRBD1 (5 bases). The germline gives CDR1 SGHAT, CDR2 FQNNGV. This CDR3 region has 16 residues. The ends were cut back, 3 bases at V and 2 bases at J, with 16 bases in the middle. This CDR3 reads CASSLGVSGSNYGYTF. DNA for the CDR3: TGTGCCAGCAGCTTGGGGGTTAGCGGCAGCAACTATGGCTACACCTTC.

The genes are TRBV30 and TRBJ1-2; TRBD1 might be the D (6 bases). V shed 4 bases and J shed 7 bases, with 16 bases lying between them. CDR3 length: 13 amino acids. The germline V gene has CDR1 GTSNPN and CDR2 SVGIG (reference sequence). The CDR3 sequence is CAWTGATLRGYTF. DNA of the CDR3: TGTGCCTGGACAGGGGCGACTCTACGTGGCTACACCTTC.

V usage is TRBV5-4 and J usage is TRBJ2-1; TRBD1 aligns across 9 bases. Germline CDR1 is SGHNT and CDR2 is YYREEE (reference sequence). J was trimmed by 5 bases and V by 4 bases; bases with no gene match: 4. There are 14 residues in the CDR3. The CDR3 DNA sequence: TGTGCCAGCAGCACAGACAGGGGGGACAATGAGCAGTTCTTC. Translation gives CASSTDRGDNEQFF.

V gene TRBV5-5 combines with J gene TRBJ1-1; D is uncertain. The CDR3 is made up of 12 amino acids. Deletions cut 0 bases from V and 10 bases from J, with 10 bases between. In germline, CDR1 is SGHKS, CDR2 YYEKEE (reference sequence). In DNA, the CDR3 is TGTGCCAGCAGCTTGGAGAGGGATGGAGCTTTCTTT. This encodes CASSLERDGAFF. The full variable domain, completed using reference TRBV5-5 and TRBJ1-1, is DAGVTQSPTHLIKTRGQQVTLRCSPISGHKSVSWYQQVLGQGPQFIFQYYEKEERGRGNFPDRFSARQFPNYSSELNVNALLLGDSALYLCASSLERDGAFFGQGTRLTVV.

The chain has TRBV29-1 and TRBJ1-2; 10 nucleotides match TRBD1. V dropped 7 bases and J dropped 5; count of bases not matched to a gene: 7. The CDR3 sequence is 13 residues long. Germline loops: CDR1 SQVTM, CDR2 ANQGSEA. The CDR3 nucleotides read TGCAGCGCTGGCCCGGGACAGGGGTATGGCTACACCTTC. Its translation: CSAGPGQGYGYTF. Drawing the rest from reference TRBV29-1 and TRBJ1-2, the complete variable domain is SAVISQKPSRDICQRGTSLTIQCQVDSQVTMMFWYRQQPGQSLTLIATANQGSEATYESGFVIDKFPISRPNLTFSTLTVSNMSPEDSSIYLCSAGPGQGYGYTFGSGTRLTVV.

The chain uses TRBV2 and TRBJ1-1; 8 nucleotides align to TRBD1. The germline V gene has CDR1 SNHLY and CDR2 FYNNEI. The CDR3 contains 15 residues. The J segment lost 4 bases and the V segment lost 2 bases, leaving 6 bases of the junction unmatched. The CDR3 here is CASSEPGQGRTEAFF. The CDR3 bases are TGTGCCAGCAGTGAACCCGGACAGGGTCGCACTGAAGCTTTCTTT.

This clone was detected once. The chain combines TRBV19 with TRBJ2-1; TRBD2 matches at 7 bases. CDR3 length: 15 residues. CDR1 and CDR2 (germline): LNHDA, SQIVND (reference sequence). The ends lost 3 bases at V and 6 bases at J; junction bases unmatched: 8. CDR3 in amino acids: CASSIGGISGNEQFF. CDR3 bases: TGTGCCAGTAGTATCGGGGGGATAAGTGGCAATGAGCAGTTCTTC.

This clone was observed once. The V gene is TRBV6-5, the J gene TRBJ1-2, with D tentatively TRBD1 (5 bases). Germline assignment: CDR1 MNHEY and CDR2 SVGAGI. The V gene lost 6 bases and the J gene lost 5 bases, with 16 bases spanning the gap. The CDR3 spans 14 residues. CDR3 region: CASRRTGDTYGYTF. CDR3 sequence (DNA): TGTGCCAGCAGGCGAACAGGTGATACTTATGGCTACACCTTC.

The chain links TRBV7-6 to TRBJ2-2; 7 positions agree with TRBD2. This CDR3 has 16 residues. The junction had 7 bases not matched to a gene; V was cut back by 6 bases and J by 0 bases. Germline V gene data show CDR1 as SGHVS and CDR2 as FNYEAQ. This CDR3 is CASSLLAYSNTGELFF. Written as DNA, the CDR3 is TGTGCCAGCAGTCTACTAGCGTATTCGAACACCGGGGAGCTGTTTTTT.

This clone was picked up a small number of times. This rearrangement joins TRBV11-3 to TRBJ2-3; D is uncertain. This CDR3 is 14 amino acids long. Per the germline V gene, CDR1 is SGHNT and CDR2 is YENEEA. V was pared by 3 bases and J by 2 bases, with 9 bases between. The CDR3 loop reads CASSLSSFTDTQYF. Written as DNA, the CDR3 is TGTGCCAGCAGCTTGAGTAGTTTCACAGATACGCAGTATTTT.

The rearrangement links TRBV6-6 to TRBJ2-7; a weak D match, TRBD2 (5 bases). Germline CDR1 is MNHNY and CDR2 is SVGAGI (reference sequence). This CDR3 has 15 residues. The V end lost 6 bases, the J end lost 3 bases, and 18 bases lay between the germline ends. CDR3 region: CASSLPVFEGYEQYV. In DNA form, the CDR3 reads TGTGCCAGCAGCTTACCCGTCTTCGAGGGCTACGAGCAGTACGTC.

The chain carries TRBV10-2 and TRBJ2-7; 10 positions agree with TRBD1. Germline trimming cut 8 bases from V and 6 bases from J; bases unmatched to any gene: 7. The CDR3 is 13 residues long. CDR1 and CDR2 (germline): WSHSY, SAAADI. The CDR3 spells CASGSGQGGEQYF. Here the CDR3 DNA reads TGCGCCAGCGGCTCCGGACAGGGGGGCGAGCAGTACTTC.

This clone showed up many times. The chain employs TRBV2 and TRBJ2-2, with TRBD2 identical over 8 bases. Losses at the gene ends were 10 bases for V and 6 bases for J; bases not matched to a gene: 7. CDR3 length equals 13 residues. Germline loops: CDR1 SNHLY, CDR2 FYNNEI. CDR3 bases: TGTGCCACCCAGCGGGAGCGGGCCGGGGAGCTGTTTTTT. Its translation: CATQRERAGELFF.

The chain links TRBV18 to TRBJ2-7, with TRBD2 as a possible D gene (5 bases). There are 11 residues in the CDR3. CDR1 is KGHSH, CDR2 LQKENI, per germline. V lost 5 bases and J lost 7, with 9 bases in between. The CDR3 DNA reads TGTGCCAGCTCAACCGGGATTGAGCAGTACGTC. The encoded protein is CASSTGIEQYV.

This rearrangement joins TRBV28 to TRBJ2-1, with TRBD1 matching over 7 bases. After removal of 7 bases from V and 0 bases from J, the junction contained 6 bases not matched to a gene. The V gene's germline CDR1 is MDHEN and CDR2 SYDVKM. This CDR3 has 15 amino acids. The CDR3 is CASTPGQISYNEQFF. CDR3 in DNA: TGTGCCAGCACCCCGGGACAGATCTCCTACAATGAGCAGTTCTTC.

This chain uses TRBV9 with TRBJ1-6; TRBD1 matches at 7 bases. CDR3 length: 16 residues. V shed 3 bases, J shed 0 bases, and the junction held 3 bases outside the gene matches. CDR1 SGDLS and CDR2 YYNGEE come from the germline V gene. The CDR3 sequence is CASSATGSSYNSPLHF. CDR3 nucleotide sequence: TGTGCCAGCAGCGCGACAGGGAGCTCCTATAATTCACCCCTCCACTTT.

DNA for the CDR3: TGTGCCAGCAGCTTGGCCGGGGTAGCGGGATACAATGAGCAGTTCTTC. Amino acid sequence: CASSLAGVAGYNEQFF. The chain joins TRBV5-8 to TRBJ2-1; the match to TRBD2 covers 8 bases. This CDR3 comprises 16 residues. J gave up 4 bases and V 0 bases, and 6 bases lay outside the gene matches. Germline V gene lookup returns CDR1 SGHTS and CDR2 YDEGEE.

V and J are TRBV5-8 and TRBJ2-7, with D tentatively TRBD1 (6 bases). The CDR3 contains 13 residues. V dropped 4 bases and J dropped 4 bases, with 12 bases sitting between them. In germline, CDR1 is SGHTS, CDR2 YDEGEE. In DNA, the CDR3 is TGTGCCAGCAGCAACAGGGTAGAATACGAGCAGTACGTC. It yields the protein CASSNRVEYEQYV.

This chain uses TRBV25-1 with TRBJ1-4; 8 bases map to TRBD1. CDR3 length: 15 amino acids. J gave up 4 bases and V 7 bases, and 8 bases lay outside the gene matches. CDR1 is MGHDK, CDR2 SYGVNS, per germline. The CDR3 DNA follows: TGTGCCAGCACCCGCTCAGGGGGCAATAATGAAAAACTGTTTTTT. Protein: CASTRSGGNNEKLFF.